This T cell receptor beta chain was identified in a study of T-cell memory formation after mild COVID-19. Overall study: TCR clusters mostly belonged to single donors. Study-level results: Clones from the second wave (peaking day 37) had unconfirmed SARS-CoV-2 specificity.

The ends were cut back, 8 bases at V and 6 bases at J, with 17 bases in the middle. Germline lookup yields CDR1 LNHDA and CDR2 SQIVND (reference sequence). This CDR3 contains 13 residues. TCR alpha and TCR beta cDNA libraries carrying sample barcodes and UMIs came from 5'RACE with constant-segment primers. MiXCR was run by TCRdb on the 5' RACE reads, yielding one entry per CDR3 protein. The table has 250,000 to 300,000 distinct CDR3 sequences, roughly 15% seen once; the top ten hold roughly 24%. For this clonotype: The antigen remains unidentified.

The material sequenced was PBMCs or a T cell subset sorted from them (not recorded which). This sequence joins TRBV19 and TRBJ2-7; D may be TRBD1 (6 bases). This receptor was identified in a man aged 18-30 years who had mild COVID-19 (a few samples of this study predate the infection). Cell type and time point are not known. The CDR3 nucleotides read TGTGCCAGTTCTACACTCAGGGGAGCCGAGCAGTACTTC. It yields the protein CASSTLRGAEQYF.